There are a few counts of the clone carrying this T cell receptor (beta chain). These data come from a study of T cells in Graves' hyperthyroidism and ophthalmopathy. The V end lost 0 bases, the J end lost 1 base, and 9 bases lay between the germline ends. The CDR3 spans 15 residues. Germline assignment: CDR1 MGHRA and CDR2 YSYEKL. The source material, RNA transcripts, was used to amplify TCR beta CDR3 regions. In the first-round RT-PCR of the TCR CDR3, the HTBI primer set was used. MiXCR was run by TCRdb on the multiplex PCR reads, yielding one entry per CDR3 protein. The table has 350,000 or so distinct CDR3 sequences, about a sixth seen once.

This TCR came from a woman aged 30 to 39 with Graves' hyperthyroidism that later progressed to Graves' ophthalmopathy. This chain links TRBV4-1 with TRBJ1-2; D perhaps matches TRBD1 (6 bases). The sample comprised blood. Written as DNA, the CDR3 is TGCGCCAGCAGCCAAGATGGAGGGGGTAACTATGGCTACACCTTC. This translates into CASSQDGGGNYGYTF.